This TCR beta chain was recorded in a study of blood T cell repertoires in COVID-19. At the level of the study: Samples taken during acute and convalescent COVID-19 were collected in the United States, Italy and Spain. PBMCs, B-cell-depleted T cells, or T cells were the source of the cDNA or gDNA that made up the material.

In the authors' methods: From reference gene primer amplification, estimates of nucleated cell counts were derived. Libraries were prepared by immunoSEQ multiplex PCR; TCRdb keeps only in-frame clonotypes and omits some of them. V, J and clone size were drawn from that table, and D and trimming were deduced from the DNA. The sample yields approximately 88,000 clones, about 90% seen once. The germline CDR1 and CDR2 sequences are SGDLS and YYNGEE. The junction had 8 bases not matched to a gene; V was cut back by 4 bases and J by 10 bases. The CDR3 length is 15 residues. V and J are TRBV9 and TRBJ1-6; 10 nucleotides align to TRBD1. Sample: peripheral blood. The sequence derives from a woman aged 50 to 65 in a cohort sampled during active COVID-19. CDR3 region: CASSTGTGVGSPLHF. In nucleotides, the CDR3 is TGTGCCAGCAGCACAGGGACAGGGGTCGGATCACCCCTCCACTTT.